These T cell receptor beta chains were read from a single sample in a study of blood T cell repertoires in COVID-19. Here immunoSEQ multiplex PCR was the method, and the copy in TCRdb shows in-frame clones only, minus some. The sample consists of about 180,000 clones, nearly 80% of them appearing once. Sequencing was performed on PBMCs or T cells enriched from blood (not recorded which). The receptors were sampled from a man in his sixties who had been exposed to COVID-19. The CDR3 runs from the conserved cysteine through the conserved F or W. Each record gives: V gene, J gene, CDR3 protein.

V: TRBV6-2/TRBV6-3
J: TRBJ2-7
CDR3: CASSSVTGRILPYEQYF

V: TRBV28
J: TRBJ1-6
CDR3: CASWAGRGSYNSPLHF

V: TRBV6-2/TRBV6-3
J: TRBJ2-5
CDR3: CASSPDQQGETQYF

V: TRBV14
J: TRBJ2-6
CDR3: CASSQEGGAGANVLTF

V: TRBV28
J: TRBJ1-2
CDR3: CASTTGSYGYTF

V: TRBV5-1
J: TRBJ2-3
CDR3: CASSLVPSTLTDTQYF

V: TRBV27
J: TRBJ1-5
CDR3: CASSRVGTGGIPQPQHF

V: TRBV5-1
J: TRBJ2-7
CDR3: CASSSLAGAGTFGSYEQYF

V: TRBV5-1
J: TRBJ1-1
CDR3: CASNTGGAENTEAFF

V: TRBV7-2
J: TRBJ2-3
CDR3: CASSQDRGLDTQYF

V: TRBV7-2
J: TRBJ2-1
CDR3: CASSLDGASYNEQFF

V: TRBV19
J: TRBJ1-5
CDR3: CASSIDHRAGWRNQPQHF

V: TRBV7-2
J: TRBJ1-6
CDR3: CASSLGTGSNSPLHF

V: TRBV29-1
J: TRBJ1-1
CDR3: CSVWTGAMAFF

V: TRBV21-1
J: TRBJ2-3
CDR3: CASSSPRLEDTQYF

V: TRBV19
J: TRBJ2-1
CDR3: CASSITSGRGDEQFF

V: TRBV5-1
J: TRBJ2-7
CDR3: CASSLPLGTGEHEQYF

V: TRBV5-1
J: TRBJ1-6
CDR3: CASSLAGRGLSPLHF

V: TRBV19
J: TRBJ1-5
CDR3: CASSPRDRGDNQPQHF

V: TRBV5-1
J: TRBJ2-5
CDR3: CASSLGLARQETQYF

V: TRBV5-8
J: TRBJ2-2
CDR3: CASRAGQGRNTGELFF

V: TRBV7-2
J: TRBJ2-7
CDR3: CASSQRLLYEQYF

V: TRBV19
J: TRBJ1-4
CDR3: CASSPTGFAEKLFF

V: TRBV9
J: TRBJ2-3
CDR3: CASSVGGSKRNTQYF

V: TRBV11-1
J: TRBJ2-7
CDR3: CASSLLRGGYEQYF

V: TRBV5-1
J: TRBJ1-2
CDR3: CASSALGQGGYGYTF

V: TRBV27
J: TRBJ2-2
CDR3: CASSLAGGVHTGELFF

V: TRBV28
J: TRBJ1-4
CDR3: CASSFGGGGEKLFF

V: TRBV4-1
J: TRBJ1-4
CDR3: CASSQLGGGGKNEKLFF

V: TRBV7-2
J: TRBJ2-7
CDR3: CASSLSKLAGYEQYF

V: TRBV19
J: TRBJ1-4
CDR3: CASSPPTREKLFF